These 14 T cell receptor beta chains were all obtained from the same sample, sequenced in a study of cytomegalovirus exposure and HLA in healthy donors. The PCR employed 60 Vbeta primers together with 13 Jbeta primers. Sequencing used immunoSEQ multiplex PCR; TCRdb keeps in-frame clones, though not all of them. The sample records some 170,000 clones, approximately 72% being singletons. Sequenced sample: PBMCs. Receptor source: a human donor in good health.

The chain combines TRBV7-2 with TRBJ1-2, with TRBD1 identical over 9 bases. J was trimmed by 4 bases and V by 8 bases; bases with no gene match: 8. This CDR3 is 14 amino acids long. Per germline, CDR1 SGHTA and CDR2 FQGNSA. DNA of the CDR3: TGTGCCAGCCCGACCGAGGGACAGGGCTATGGCTACACCTTC. Its protein product is CASPTEGQGYGYTF.

As DNA, the CDR3 is TGTGCCAGCAGACTTGAGGAAAACACTGAAGCTTTCTTT. Translating it yields CASRLEENTEAFF. The chain employs TRBV6-5 and TRBJ1-1; D gene unclear. The CDR3 has 13 amino acids. The V gene's germline CDR1 is MNHEY and CDR2 SVGAGI. Trimming stripped 6 bases from V and 2 bases from J, with 10 bases between.

This clone was found a few times. The gene calls are TRBV11-2 and TRBJ2-7; 7 bases are a match to TRBD1. CDR3 length: 12 residues. Germline trimming cut 2 bases from V and 7 bases from J; bases unmatched to any gene: 2. From germline, CDR1 is SGHAT and CDR2 FQNNGV. The CDR3 nucleotides read TGTGCCAGCAGCTTAACAGGGGCTGAGCAGTACTTC. This gives the protein CASSLTGAEQYF.

The chain links TRBV7-8 to TRBJ1-2; a weak D match, TRBD1 (5 bases). CDR3 size: 18 residues. Germline-derived CDR1 and CDR2 are SGHVS and FQNEAQ. Deletions cut 1 base from V and 8 bases from J, with 26 bases between. CDR3 DNA: TGTGCCAGCAGCTTAGTCCGCGGATCCGGGGGGGGACGGGAAGGCTACACCTTC. Its protein is CASSLVRGSGGGREGYTF.

The V and J genes are TRBV7-8 and TRBJ1-1, with 7 bases identical to TRBD1. The germline gives CDR1 SGHVS, CDR2 FQNEAQ. With 5 bases clipped from V and 1 base from J, the junction kept 7 bases outside the gene matches. The CDR3 spans 15 residues. The CDR3 loop reads CASSHYRDRNTEAFF. Here the CDR3 DNA reads TGTGCCAGCAGCCACTACCGGGACAGGAACACTGAAGCTTTCTTT.

This clone was observed a few times. V usage is TRBV18 and J usage is TRBJ2-7; no clear D. This CDR3 spans 11 amino acids. Trimming left V 5 bases short and J 6 bases short, with 8 bases between. Looked up from germline, CDR1 is KGHSH and CDR2 is LQKENI. The CDR3: CASSFPGEQYF. DNA of the CDR3: TGTGCCAGCTCATTCCCCGGCGAGCAGTACTTC.

This clone showed up just once. This chain uses TRBV5-4 with TRBJ1-1; D is possibly TRBD1 (5 bases). The germline V gene has CDR1 SGHNT and CDR2 YYREEE (reference sequence). Trimming removed 3 bases from V and 6 bases from J, with 15 bases in between. The CDR3 sequence is 14 residues long. The CDR3 protein is CASSSRRGVPEAFF. In nucleotides, the CDR3 is TGTGCCAGCAGCTCCCGGCGGGGGGTCCCTGAAGCTTTCTTT.

Of note for this clone: It differs at one base from a far larger clone, so likely a read error. The chain combines TRBV7-6 with TRBJ1-1; D unresolved. CDR3 length: 11 amino acids. Between the trimmed V and J ends, which lost 4 bases and 3 bases, there was a span of 3 bases. Germline V gives CDR1 SGHVS, CDR2 FNYEAQ. CDR3 coding DNA: TGTGCCAGCAGCTCCGACACTGAAGCTTTCTTT. As protein: CASSSDTEAFF.

The V call is TRBV5-1, the J call TRBJ2-1; TRBD2 might be the D (6 bases). V dropped 0 bases and J dropped 8 bases, with 24 bases sitting between them. The germline gives CDR1 SGHRS, CDR2 YFSETQ. The CDR3 consists of 18 residues. CDR3 region: CASSLVLVAGGGVHEQFF. As DNA, the CDR3 is TGCGCCAGCAGCTTGGTCTTAGTGGCAGGCGGAGGGGTCCATGAGCAGTTCTTC.

This chain connects TRBV19 to TRBJ1-2; 8 bases align to TRBD1. Germline V gene sequence: CDR1 LNHDA, CDR2 SQIVND (reference sequence). Trimming cost V 7 bases and J 8 bases; bases outside gene matches: 6. There are 12 residues in the CDR3. The CDR3 loop is CASNQGAGGYTF. For the CDR3, the DNA is TGTGCCAGTAATCAGGGGGCTGGAGGCTACACCTTC.

The V gene is TRBV2, the J gene TRBJ2-1, with TRBD1 matching over 11 bases. The germline CDR1 and CDR2 sequences are SNHLY and FYNNEI. This CDR3 comprises 15 residues. The J segment lost 7 bases and the V segment lost 6 bases, leaving 8 bases of the junction unmatched. CDR3 nucleotides: TGTGCCAGCAGCCCTGGACAGGGGGCGCGTAATGAGCAGTTCTTC. Translating gives CASSPGQGARNEQFF. The complete variable domain, with remaining parts taken from reference TRBV2 and TRBJ2-1, reads EPEVTQTPSHQVTQMGQEVILRCVPISNHLYFYWYRQILGQKVEFLVSFYNNEISEKSEIFDDQFSVERPDGSNFTLKIRSTKLEDSAMYFCASSPGQGARNEQFFGPGTRLTVL.

This clone was detected ten times or more. The DNA of the CDR3 is TGTGCCAGCAGTGACTCTAGCGGGGGGGCCACAGATACGCAGTATTTT. It specifies CASSDSSGGATDTQYF. This rearrangement joins TRBV6-4 to TRBJ2-3, with 11 bases lining up with TRBD2. V was pared by 0 bases and J by 2 bases, with 1 base of the junction left unmatched. Germline V CDR1 and CDR2: MRHNA, SNTAGT. This CDR3 comprises 16 residues.

Concerning this clone: The sample holds other DNA sequences that translate to the same CDR3. The chain couples TRBV18 to TRBJ1-1; 7 positions match TRBD1. Germline V CDR1 and CDR2: KGHSH, LQKENI. Losses at the gene ends were 3 bases for V and 1 base for J; bases not matched to a gene: 2. The CDR3 sequence is 14 residues long. The CDR3 DNA reads as TGTGCCAGCTCACCCAGACAGGGGAACACTGAAGCTTTCTTT. Encoded protein: CASSPRQGNTEAFF.

This clone has only a few counts. The chain combines TRBV27 with TRBJ2-2; TRBD1 matches 8 bases. The CDR3 extends over 17 amino acids. The germline CDR1 and CDR2 sequences are MNHEY and SMNVEV (reference sequence). The trim removed 5 bases at V and 2 bases at J, leaving 10 bases unmatched. CDR3 sequence reads: CASSTGQGRANTGELFF. In DNA, the CDR3 is TGTGCCAGCAGTACTGGACAGGGCAGGGCAAACACCGGGGAGCTGTTTTTT.